The 4 T cell receptor beta chains below come from one sample, sequenced in a study of OX40 agonist ivuxolimab in advanced cancers. The method was immunoSEQ multiplex PCR; TCRdb's version includes in-frame clones alone and lacks a portion of them. The data show more than 65,000 clones, 84% seen once. The starting material was CD4+ or CD8+ T cells sorted from blood, obtained in a trial of the OX40 agonist ivuxolimab. The source is an adult with an advanced solid tumor such as melanoma, head and neck, liver or kidney cancer.

The CDR3 is CASPPGAYGYTF. The CDR3 DNA is TGTGCCAGCCCTCCAGGGGCCTATGGCTACACCTTC. This chain links TRBV6-8 with TRBJ1-2, with a possible D match to TRBD1 (6 bases). From germline, CDR1 is MNHGY and CDR2 SAAAGT. Trimming left V 8 bases short and J 4 bases short, with 11 bases between. The CDR3 loop spans 12 amino acids.

This clone was counted a single time. The chain employs TRBV5-1 and TRBJ2-5, with D perhaps TRBD2 (5 bases). Germline CDR1 and CDR2: SGHRS and YFSETQ. The CDR3 has 14 amino acids. The V and J ends lost 4 bases and 7 bases respectively, with 17 bases between them. This CDR3 is CASSDATGSGTQYF. CDR3 sequence (DNA): TGCGCCAGCAGCGACGCCACGGGGTCGGGGACCCAGTACTTC.

This chain connects TRBV4-1 to TRBJ2-2; D remains ambiguous. Germline assignment: CDR1 MGHRA and CDR2 YSYEKL. Trimming left V 2 bases short and J 1 base short, with 5 bases between. The CDR3 is 14 residues long. CDR3 sequence (DNA): TGCGCCAGCAGCCAACCTTTGAACACCGGGGAGCTGTTTTTT. This encodes CASSQPLNTGELFF.

A remark on this clone: At one of its ends the junction is not consistent with the germline gene, which may arise from a read error. The V gene is TRBV7-7, the J gene TRBJ2-3; 8 bases line up with TRBD2. Germline-derived CDR1 and CDR2 are SSHAT and FNYEAQ (reference sequence). The CDR3 loop spans 15 amino acids. The CDR3 DNA sequence: TGTGCTAGCAGCTTGGCCGGGGGGGCCGGAGATACGCAGTATTTT. It specifies CASSLAGGAGDTQYF.